Listed here are 20 T cell receptor beta chains from one sample, sequenced in a study of CD8 T cells in Susac syndrome. The RNA, roughly 0.45 to 1 ug, was put through reverse transcription using random hexamers. TCRdb processed the immunoSEQ multiplex PCR reads anew with MiXCR; each CDR3 protein has one entry. The sample holds roughly 250,000 distinct CDR3 sequences; around 96% are singletons and the top ten take 0.1%. Sequencing used CD4+ T cells from PBMCs. Source of these receptors: a human donor with Susac syndrome.

The rearrangement uses TRBV29-1 and TRBJ2-6; D is ambiguous. Germline lookup yields CDR1 SQVTM and CDR2 ANQGSEA. The CDR3 spans 14 residues. Trimming pared 1 base from V and 3 bases from J, leaving 7 bases between. CDR3 DNA: TGCAGCGTTGAAGGTCGGCTTGGGGCCAACGTCCTGACTTTC. Its translation is CSVEGRLGANVLTF.

The J gene is TRBJ2-6, the V gene TRBV11-1; D uncertain. The germline gives CDR1 SGHAT, CDR2 FQDESV (reference sequence). V lost 1 base, J lost 2 bases, and 6 bases lay in between. The CDR3 runs to 15 residues. The CDR3 DNA is TGTGCCAGCAGCTTAGGGCTTGCTGGGGCCAACGTCCTGACTTTC. Translating gives CASSLGLAGANVLTF.

This clonotype came up once. This sequence joins TRBV21-1 and TRBJ1-1; no DNA check was done on the table's D call, TRBD1. TRBV21-1 is a recognized pseudogene. CDR3 length: 13 residues. DNA for the CDR3: TGTGCCAGCAGCCGGACAGGGGGCCTTGGTGCTTTCTTT. This encodes CASSRTGGLGAFF.

The V call is TRBV4-1, the J call TRBJ1-1; TRBD1 is a possible D gene (5 bases). The CDR3 totals 14 residues. V shed 1 base and J shed 7 bases, with 13 bases lying between them. The germline gives CDR1 MGHRA, CDR2 YSYEKL. As DNA, the CDR3 is TGCGCCAGCAGCCAAGCCCGGGGGGAGCTTGAAGCTTTCTTT. It codes for CASSQARGELEAFF.

The chain links TRBV27 to TRBJ1-1, with 7 positions matching TRBD1. The length of the CDR3 is 14 residues. The germline CDR1 and CDR2 sequences are MNHEY and SMNVEV (reference sequence). Trimming cost V 3 bases and J 1 base; bases outside gene matches: 2. The CDR3 region is CASSFAGGNTEAFF. CDR3 in DNA: TGTGCCAGCAGTTTCGCAGGGGGGAACACTGAAGCTTTCTTT.

This chain connects TRBV30 to TRBJ2-7; D might be TRBD1 (6 bases). There are 13 residues in the CDR3. Germline V gene sequence: CDR1 GTSNPN, CDR2 SVGIG (reference sequence). V was cut by 0 bases and J by 5 bases, with 11 bases left in between. Here the CDR3 reads CAWSVTGRNEQYF. In DNA form, the CDR3 reads TGTGCCTGGAGTGTAACAGGGAGAAACGAGCAGTACTTC.

The V call is TRBV12-3 or TRBV12-4, the J call TRBJ1-1, with D tentatively TRBD1 (6 bases). CDR3 length: 13 residues. Trimming removed 7 bases from V and 4 bases from J, with 13 bases in between. CDR3 loop: CASKNREGTEAFF. The CDR3 DNA follows: TGTGCCAGCAAAAACAGGGAAGGCACTGAAGCTTTCTTT.

The V gene is TRBV7-6, the J gene TRBJ1-2, with 8 bases lining up with TRBD1. Germline V gene lookup returns CDR1 SGHVS and CDR2 FNYEAQ. V trimming: 5 bases; J trimming: 4 bases; junction bases outside the gene matches: 12. This CDR3 contains 16 residues. The CDR3 sequence is CASSPLGQGAGYGYTF. The CDR3 coding sequence is TGTGCCAGCAGCCCGCTAGGGCAGGGGGCCGGCTATGGCTACACCTTC.

The genes are TRBV20-1 and TRBJ2-7; D possibly corresponds to TRBD2 (5 bases). Per the germline V gene, CDR1 is DFQATT and CDR2 is SNEGSKA (reference sequence). V lost 1 base, J lost 4 bases, and 5 bases lay in between. This CDR3 spans 11 amino acids. DNA for the CDR3: TGCAGTGCTAGAGGGGAGTACGAGCAGTACTTC. Translation gives CSARGEYEQYF.

The rearrangement links TRBV29-1 to TRBJ1-1, with a weak D call TRBD1 (6 bases). The CDR3 runs to 14 residues. Germline CDR1 is SQVTM and CDR2 is ANQGSEA. Between the trimmed V and J ends, which lost 5 bases and 1 base, there was a span of 14 bases. The CDR3 reads CSVFSWTANTEAFF. The CDR3 DNA follows: TGCAGCGTTTTTTCCTGGACAGCGAACACTGAAGCTTTCTTT.

The chain links TRBV27 to TRBJ2-5; weak D call: TRBD2 (6 bases). This CDR3 has 13 amino acids. In germline, CDR1 is MNHEY, CDR2 SMNVEV (reference sequence). Trimming took 6 bases from V and 7 from J, leaving 15 bases between them. This chain's CDR3 is CASRLVGGGTQYF. The CDR3, as DNA: TGTGCCAGCAGACTGGTGGGGGGAGGGACCCAGTACTTC.

The chain joins TRBV12-3 or TRBV12-4 to TRBJ2-5; D is perhaps TRBD2 (7 bases). V was cut by 2 bases and J by 1 base, with 14 bases left in between. The CDR3 loop spans 16 amino acids. This chain's CDR3 is CASSLRGGEVQETQYF. CDR3 coding DNA: TGTGCCAGCAGTTTACGAGGGGGGGAGGTCCAAGAGACCCAGTACTTC.

The CDR3 protein is CASSQTTSSVGDTQYF. DNA for the CDR3: TGCGCCAGCAGCCAAACTACTAGTTCTGTTGGAGATACGCAGTATTTT. The V and J genes are TRBV4-1 and TRBJ2-3, with TRBD2 as a possible D gene (5 bases). Trimming removed 2 bases at V and 5 bases at J, with 17 bases between. This CDR3 has 16 amino acids. Germline-derived CDR1 and CDR2 are MGHRA and YSYEKL.

This chain links TRBV5-4 with TRBJ2-3, with D perhaps matching TRBD1 (6 bases). Trimming left V 4 bases short and J 0 bases short, with 12 bases between. CDR1 and CDR2 from the germline V gene are SGHNT and YYREEE (reference sequence). This CDR3 spans 15 amino acids. CDR3 bases: TGTGCCAGCAGCGCCGGACAGCCCAGCACAGATACGCAGTATTTT. Its protein product is CASSAGQPSTDTQYF.

The chain is built from TRBV20-1 and TRBJ2-7; TRBD1 matches 10 bases. Germline trimming cut 5 bases from V and 2 bases from J; bases unmatched to any gene: 3. Germline values: CDR1 DFQATT, CDR2 SNEGSKA (reference sequence). The CDR3 contains 13 residues. CDR3 sequence: CSADGTGAYEQYF. The CDR3 DNA reads TGCAGTGCTGATGGGACAGGGGCCTACGAGCAGTACTTC.

This sequence joins TRBV4-1 and TRBJ2-3; TRBD1 or TRBD2 may be the D gene (5 bases each). CDR1 is MGHRA, CDR2 YSYEKL, per germline. The CDR3 runs 15 residues. V lost 6 bases and J lost 8, with 21 bases in between. The CDR3 is CASRRTGTGSGTQYF. CDR3 DNA sequence: TGCGCCAGCAGACGAACCGGGACCGGATCTGGTACGCAGTATTTT.

V gene TRBV5-1 combines with J gene TRBJ2-3; 7 bases match TRBD2. V shed 0 bases, J shed 4 bases, and the junction held 8 bases outside the gene matches. The CDR3 runs 16 residues. Germline values: CDR1 SGHRS, CDR2 YFSETQ. The CDR3 protein is CASSLGGGSTADTQYF. Here the CDR3 DNA reads TGCGCCAGCAGCTTGGGGGGCGGGAGTACCGCAGATACGCAGTATTTT.

This clonotype is a singleton in its sample. The chain links TRBV29-1 to TRBJ1-1; maybe TRBD1 (6 bases). The CDR3 has 12 residues. Germline V lookup: CDR1 SQVTM, CDR2 ANQGSEA. Deletions cut 5 bases from V and 5 bases from J, with 12 bases between. CDR3 in amino acids: CSVQGFGTEAFF. The CDR3 DNA reads TGCAGCGTTCAGGGGTTCGGGACTGAAGCTTTCTTT.

The V gene is TRBV30, the J gene TRBJ1-1; D is ambiguous. The germline V gene encodes CDR1 GTSNPN and CDR2 SVGIG (reference sequence). The V gene lost 5 bases and the J gene lost 11 bases, with 12 bases spanning the gap. This CDR3 has 10 amino acids. CDR3 coding DNA: TGTGCCTGGGGCAAATCGGTTGCTTTCTTT. Its translation is CAWGKSVAFF.

V gene TRBV29-1 combines with J gene TRBJ2-7; a possible D gene is TRBD2 (6 bases). V shed 7 bases and J shed 4 bases, with 17 bases lying between them. This CDR3 has 13 amino acids. Germline lookup yields CDR1 SQVTM and CDR2 ANQGSEA. The chain's CDR3 is CSAFGGGGYEQYF. The CDR3 DNA follows: TGCAGCGCGTTTGGGGGAGGAGGGTACGAGCAGTACTTC.